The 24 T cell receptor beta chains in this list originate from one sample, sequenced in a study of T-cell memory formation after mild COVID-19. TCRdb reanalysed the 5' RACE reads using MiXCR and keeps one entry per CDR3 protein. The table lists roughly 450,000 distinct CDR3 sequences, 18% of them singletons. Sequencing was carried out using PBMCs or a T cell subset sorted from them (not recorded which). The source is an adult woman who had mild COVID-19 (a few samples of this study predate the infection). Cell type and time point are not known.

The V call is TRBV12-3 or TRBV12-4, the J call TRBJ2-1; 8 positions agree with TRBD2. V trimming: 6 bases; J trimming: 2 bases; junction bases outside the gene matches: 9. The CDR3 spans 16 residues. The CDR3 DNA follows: TGTGCCAGCAGCACCAGAAGCGGGGGACCCTACAATGAGCAGTTCTTC. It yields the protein CASSTRSGGPYNEQFF.

In DNA, the CDR3 is TGTGCCAGCAGTTTAGCCCTGACGACTAGCGGGAGATCCAATGAGCAGTTCTTC. Translated, it gives CASSLALTTSGRSNEQFF. The chain recombines TRBV12-3 or TRBV12-4 with TRBJ2-1; 12 bases fit TRBD2. This CDR3 comprises 18 residues. V lost 0 bases, J lost 6 bases, and 9 bases stayed unmatched.

DNA of the CDR3: TGCGCCAGCAGCCAGACATACAGGTCGGGCACAGATACGCAGTATTTT. Its translation: CASSQTYRSGTDTQYF. V is TRBV4-3 and J is TRBJ2-3; maybe TRBD1 (5 bases). Germline loops: CDR1 LGHNA, CDR2 YSLEER. The V gene lost 3 bases and the J gene lost 1 base, with 14 bases spanning the gap. The CDR3 is made up of 16 amino acids.

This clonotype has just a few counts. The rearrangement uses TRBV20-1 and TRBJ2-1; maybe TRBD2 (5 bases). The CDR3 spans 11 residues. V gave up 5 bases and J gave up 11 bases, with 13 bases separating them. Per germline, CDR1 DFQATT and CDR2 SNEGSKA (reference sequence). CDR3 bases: TGCAGTGCTCCCGCGGGCCCTCAGCAGTTCTTC. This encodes CSAPAGPQQFF.

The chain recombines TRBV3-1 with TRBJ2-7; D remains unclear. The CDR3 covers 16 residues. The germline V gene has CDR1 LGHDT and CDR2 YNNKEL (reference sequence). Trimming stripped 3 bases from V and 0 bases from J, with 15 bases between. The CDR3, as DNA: TGTGCCAGCAGCCAGGGGTTGACTGCCGGCTCCTACGAGCAGTACTTC. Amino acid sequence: CASSQGLTAGSYEQYF.

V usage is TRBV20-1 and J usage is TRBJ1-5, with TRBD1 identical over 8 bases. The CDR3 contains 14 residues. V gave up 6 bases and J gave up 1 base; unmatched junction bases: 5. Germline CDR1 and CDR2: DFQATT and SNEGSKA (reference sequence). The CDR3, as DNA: TGCAGTGCGGGAGACAGGGGAAGCAATCAGCCCCAGCATTTT. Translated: CSAGDRGSNQPQHF.

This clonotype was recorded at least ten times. CDR3 sequence: CASSRLSPASGELFF. The CDR3 DNA reads as TGTGCCAGCAGCCGGTTGAGCCCCGCGAGCGGGGAGCTGTTTTTT. This chain connects TRBV7-8 to TRBJ2-2, with D unclear. V shed 5 bases and J shed 7 bases, with 17 bases lying between them. This CDR3 is built from 15 residues. From germline, CDR1 is SGHVS and CDR2 FQNEAQ.

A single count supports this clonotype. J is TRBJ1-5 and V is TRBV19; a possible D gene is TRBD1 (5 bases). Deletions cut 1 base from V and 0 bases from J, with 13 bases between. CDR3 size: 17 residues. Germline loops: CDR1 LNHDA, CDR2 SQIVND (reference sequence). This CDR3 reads CASSIVDRPNSNQPQHF. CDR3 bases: TGTGCCAGTAGTATAGTCGACAGACCTAATAGCAATCAGCCCCAGCATTTT.

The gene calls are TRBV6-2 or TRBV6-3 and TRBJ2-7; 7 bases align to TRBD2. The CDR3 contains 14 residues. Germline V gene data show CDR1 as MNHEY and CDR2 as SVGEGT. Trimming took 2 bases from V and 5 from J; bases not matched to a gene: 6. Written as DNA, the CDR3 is TGTGCCAGCAGTTACATGCGGGGGAGCCACGAGCAGTACTTC. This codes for CASSYMRGSHEQYF.

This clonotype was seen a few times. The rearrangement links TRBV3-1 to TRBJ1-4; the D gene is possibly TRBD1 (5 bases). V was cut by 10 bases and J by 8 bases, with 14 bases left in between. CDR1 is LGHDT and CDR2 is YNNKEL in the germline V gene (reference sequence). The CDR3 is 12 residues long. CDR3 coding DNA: TGTGCCACCACCGGGGCCGGAGAAAAACTGTTTTTT. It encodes CATTGAGEKLFF.

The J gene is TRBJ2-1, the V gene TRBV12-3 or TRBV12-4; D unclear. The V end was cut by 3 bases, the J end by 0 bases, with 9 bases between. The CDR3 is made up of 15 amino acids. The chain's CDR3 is CASSFQDSSYNEQFF. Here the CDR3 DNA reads TGTGCCAGCAGTTTCCAGGATAGCTCCTACAATGAGCAGTTCTTC.

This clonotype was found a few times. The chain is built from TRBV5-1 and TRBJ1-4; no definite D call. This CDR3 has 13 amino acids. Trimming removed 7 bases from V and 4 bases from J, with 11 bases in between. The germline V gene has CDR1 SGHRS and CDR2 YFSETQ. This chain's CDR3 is CASRARNNEKLFF. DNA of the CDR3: TGCGCCAGCCGCGCTCGTAATAATGAAAAACTGTTTTTT.

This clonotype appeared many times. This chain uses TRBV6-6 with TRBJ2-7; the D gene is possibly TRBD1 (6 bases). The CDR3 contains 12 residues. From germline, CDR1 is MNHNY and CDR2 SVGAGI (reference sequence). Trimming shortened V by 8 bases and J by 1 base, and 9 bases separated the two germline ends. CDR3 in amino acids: CASRDTSYEQYF. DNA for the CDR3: TGTGCCAGCCGGGACACTTCCTACGAGCAGTACTTC.

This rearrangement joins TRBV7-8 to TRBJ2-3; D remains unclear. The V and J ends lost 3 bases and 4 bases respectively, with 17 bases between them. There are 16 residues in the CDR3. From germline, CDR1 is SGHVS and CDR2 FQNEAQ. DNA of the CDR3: TGTGCCAGCAGCTTTGACTTGTACTTGGGCGCAGATACGCAGTATTTT. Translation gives CASSFDLYLGADTQYF.

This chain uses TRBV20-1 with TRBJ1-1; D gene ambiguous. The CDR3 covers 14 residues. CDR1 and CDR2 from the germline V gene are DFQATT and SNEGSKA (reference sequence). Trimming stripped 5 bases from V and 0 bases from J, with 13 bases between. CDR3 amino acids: CSAGQTVMNTEAFF. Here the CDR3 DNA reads TGCAGTGCTGGGCAGACGGTCATGAACACTGAAGCTTTCTTT.

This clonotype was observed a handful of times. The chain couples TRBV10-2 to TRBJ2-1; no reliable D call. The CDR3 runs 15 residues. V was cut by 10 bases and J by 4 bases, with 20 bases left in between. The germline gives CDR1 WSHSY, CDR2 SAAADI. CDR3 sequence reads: CATQKGTPFYNEQFF. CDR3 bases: TGCGCCACCCAAAAGGGCACCCCTTTTTACAATGAGCAGTTCTTC.

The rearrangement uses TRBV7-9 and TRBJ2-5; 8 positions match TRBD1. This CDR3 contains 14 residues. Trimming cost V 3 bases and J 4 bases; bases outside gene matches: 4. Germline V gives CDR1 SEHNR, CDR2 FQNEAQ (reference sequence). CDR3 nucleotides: TGTGCCAGCAGCTTCCCAGGGGGCGGAGAGACCCAGTACTTC. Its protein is CASSFPGGGETQYF.

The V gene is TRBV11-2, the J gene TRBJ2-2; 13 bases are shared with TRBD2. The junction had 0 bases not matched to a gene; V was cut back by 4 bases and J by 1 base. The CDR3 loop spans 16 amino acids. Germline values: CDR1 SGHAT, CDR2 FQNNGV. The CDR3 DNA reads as TGTGCCAGCAGCTGGACTAGCGGGAGGAACACCGGGGAGCTGTTTTTT. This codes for CASSWTSGRNTGELFF.

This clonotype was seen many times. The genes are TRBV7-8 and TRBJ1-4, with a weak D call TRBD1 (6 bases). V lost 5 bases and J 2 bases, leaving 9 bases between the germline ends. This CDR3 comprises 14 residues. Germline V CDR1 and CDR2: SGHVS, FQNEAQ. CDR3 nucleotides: TGTGCCAGCAGCCGGGGGCGGACTAATGAAAAACTGTTTTTT. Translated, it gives CASSRGRTNEKLFF. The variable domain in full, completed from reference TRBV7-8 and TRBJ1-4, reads GAGVSQSPRYKVAKRGQDVALRCDPISGHVSLFWYQQALGQGPEFLTYFQNEAQLDKSGLPSDRFFAERPEGSVSTLKIQRTQQEDSAVYLCASSRGRTNEKLFFGSGTQLSVL.

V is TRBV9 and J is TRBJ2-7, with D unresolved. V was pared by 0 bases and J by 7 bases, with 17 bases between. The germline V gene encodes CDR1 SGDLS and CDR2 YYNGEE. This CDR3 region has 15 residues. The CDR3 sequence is CASSVASGFLGEQYF. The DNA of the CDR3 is TGTGCCAGCAGCGTAGCCTCCGGTTTTCTCGGGGAGCAGTACTTC.

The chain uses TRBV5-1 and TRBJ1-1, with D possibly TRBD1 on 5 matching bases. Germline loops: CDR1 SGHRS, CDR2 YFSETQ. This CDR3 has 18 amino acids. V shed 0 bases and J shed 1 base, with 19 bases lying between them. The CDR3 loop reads CASSLALLKTVGNTEAFF. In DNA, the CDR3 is TGCGCCAGCAGCTTGGCCCTACTTAAGACAGTAGGGAACACTGAAGCTTTCTTT.

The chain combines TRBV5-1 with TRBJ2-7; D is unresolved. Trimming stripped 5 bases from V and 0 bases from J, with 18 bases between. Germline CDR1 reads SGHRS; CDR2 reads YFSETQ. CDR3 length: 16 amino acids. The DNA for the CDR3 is TGCGCCAGCAGGCCTCGCCACGGACCCAGCTCCTACGAGCAGTACTTC. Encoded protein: CASRPRHGPSSYEQYF.

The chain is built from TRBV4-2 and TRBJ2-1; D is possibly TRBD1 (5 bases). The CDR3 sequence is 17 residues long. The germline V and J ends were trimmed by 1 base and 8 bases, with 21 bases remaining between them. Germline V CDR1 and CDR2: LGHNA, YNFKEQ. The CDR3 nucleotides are TGTGCCAGCAGCCAAGTCCGAAGGGGCTCGGTTTCCGATGAGCAGTTCTTC. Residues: CASSQVRRGSVSDEQFF.

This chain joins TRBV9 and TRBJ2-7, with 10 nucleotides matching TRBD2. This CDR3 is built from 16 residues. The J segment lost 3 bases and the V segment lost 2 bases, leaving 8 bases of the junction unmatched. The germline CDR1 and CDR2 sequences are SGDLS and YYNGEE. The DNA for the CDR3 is TGTGCCAGCAGCGTGAGTGTGACTAGCGGGTACTACGAGCAGTACTTC. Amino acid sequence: CASSVSVTSGYYEQYF.